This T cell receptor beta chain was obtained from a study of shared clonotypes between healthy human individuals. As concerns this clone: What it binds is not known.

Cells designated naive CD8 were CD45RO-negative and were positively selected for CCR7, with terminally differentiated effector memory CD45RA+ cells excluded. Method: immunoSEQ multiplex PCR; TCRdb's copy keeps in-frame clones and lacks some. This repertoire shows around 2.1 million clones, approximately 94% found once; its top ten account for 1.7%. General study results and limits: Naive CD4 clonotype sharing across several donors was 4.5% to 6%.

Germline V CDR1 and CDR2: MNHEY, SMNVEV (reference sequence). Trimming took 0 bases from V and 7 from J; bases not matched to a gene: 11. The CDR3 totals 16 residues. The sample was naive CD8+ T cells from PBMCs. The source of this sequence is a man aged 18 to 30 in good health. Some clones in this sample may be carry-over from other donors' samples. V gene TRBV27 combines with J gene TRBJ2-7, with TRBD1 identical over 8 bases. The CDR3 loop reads CASSLSPGTGKGEQYF. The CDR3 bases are TGTGCCAGCAGTTTATCCCCCGGGACAGGCAAGGGGGAGCAGTACTTC.